The rows below give T cell receptor beta chains drawn from one sample of a study of control samples from healthy donors and cancer patients. Profiling relied on immunoSEQ multiplex PCR, and the TCRdb table lists in-frame clones only, not all of them. The table shows tens of thousands of clones, with about 91% occurring only once. The sample taken for sequencing was PBMCs. The receptors were gathered from a young man with colorectal cancer. CDR3s include the opening cysteine and the closing phenylalanine or tryptophan. A D gene is named only where the DNA matches it firmly. Clone sizes are given selectively: once, few, many, or a class where the clone is expanded.

abundance	d_gene	v_gene	j_gene	CDR3aa	CDR3nt
-	-	TRBV4-3	TRBJ2-5	CASSQDPQSRETQYF	TGCGCCAGCAGCCAAGATCCCCAGAGTCGGGAGACCCAGTACTTC
-	-	TRBV19	TRBJ1-5	CASSKDWNQPQHF	TGTGCCAGTAGCAAGGACTGGAATCAGCCCCAGCATTTT
-	-	TRBV6-1	TRBJ1-3	CASSVLLWSLDSGNTIYF	TGTGCCAGCAGTGTCTTGTTGTGGTCCTTAGACTCTGGAAACACCATATATTTT
-	-	TRBV19	TRBJ2-7	CASSIRVLMEQYF	TGTGCCAGTAGTATAAGGGTCCTGATGGAGCAGTACTTC
-	-	TRBV24-1	TRBJ2-7	CATSDFGDEQYF	TGTGCCACCAGTGATTTCGGGGACGAGCAGTACTTC
-	-	TRBV10-3	TRBJ2-2	CAISEFQSNTGELFF	TGTGCCATCAGTGAGTTCCAATCCAACACCGGGGAGCTGTTTTTT
-	-	TRBV5-4	TRBJ2-7	CASSRDLYEQYF	TGTGCCAGCAGCAGGGACCTCTACGAGCAGTACTTC
-	TRBD1	TRBV4-1	TRBJ1-6	CASSPGVLGQINSPLHF	TGCGCCAGCAGCCCAGGTGTTTTGGGACAGATTAATTCACCCCTCCACTTT
-	-	TRBV9	TRBJ1-4	CASGEEGEKLFF	TGTGCCAGCGGGGAAGAAGGTGAAAAACTGTTTTTT
-	-	TRBV19	TRBJ1-5	CASSIEGSSQPQHF	TGTGCCAGTAGTATAGAAGGGTCCTCTCAGCCCCAGCATTTT
few	-	TRBV29-1	TRBJ1-1	CSGSGTSPGAEAFF	TGCAGCGGATCCGGGACATCGCCTGGCGCTGAAGCTTTCTTT
-	-	TRBV19	TRBJ2-3	CASSINLDRPQYF	TGTGCCAGTAGTATCAACCTGGACAGACCGCAGTATTTT
-	-	TRBV6-1	TRBJ1-2	CASSDLGRPRGLYGYTF	TGTGCCAGCAGTGACCTCGGACGCCCTCGGGGCCTCTATGGCTACACCTTC
-	TRBD1	TRBV19	TRBJ1-6	CASSISQGANSPLHF	TGTGCCAGTAGTATATCACAGGGGGCAAATTCACCCCTCCACTTT
-	-	TRBV19	TRBJ1-2	CASSMGSTPYGYTF	TGTGCCAGTAGTATGGGGAGTACGCCCTATGGCTACACCTTC
once	-	TRBV6-5	TRBJ2-7	CASSYSNGRAGEQYF	TGTGCCAGCAGTTACTCGAATGGCAGGGCTGGCGAGCAGTACTTC
-	-	TRBV7-2	TRBJ1-5	CASSRNGQPNQPQHF	TGTGCCAGCAGTCGTAACGGACAGCCAAATCAGCCCCAGCATTTT
-	TRBD2	TRBV24-1	TRBJ2-1	CATSLSGGAGNEQFF	TGTGCCACCAGTCTTAGCGGGGGGGCAGGGAATGAGCAGTTCTTC
-	-	TRBV11-3	TRBJ2-1	CASSLGSGEQFF	TGTGCCAGCAGCTTAGGATCGGGGGAGCAGTTCTTC
-	TRBD2	TRBV7-2	TRBJ2-2	CASSSGTTLNTGELFF	TGTGCCAGCAGCTCTGGGACTACCCTAAACACCGGGGAGCTGTTTTTT
once	TRBD1	TRBV5-5	TRBJ1-5	CASSPGTGVLGSQPQHF	TGTGCCAGCAGCCCCGGGACAGGGGTGTTAGGGAGTCAGCCCCAGCATTTT
-	TRBD2	TRBV5-4	TRBJ2-1	CASRRAGGLAGGYNEQFF	TGTGCCAGCAGGAGGGCGGGAGGGCTAGCGGGGGGATACAATGAGCAGTTCTTC
-	-	TRBV5-1	TRBJ1-4	CASSVSHNEKLFF	TGCGCCAGCAGCGTATCGCATAATGAAAAACTGTTTTTT
-	TRBD2	TRBV5-1	TRBJ2-2	CASSLSVVSGGNTGELFF	TGCGCCAGCAGCTTGTCGGTGGTTAGCGGGGGAAACACCGGGGAGCTGTTTTTT
once	-	TRBV14	TRBJ2-6	CASSPSGANVLTF	TGTGCCAGCAGCCCCTCTGGGGCCAACGTCCTGACTTTC
-	-	TRBV29-1	TRBJ2-4	CSVLKRAGHLAKNIQYF	TGCAGCGTTCTTAAGCGGGCAGGGCATTTAGCCAAAAACATTCAGTACTTC
once	-	TRBV30	TRBJ1-5	CAWSEGRLGLGAGGNQPQHF	TGTGCCTGGAGTGAAGGCAGGCTTGGATTGGGGGCAGGCGGCAATCAGCCCCAGCATTTT
-	-	TRBV10-3	TRBJ1-6	CAISRDGGEPLHF	TGTGCCATCAGTCGGGACGGCGGGGAGCCCCTCCACTTT
-	-	TRBV4-2	TRBJ1-2	CASSQVDRSDYGYTF	TGTGCCAGCAGCCAAGTAGACAGATCGGACTATGGCTACACCTTC
-	TRBD2	TRBV7-2	TRBJ2-1	CASSESGTSSYNEQFF	TGTGCCAGCAGCGAGAGCGGGACGAGCTCCTACAATGAGCAGTTCTTC
-	-	TRBV12-3/TRBV12-4	TRBJ2-7	CASYDSNSYEQYF	TGTGCCAGCTACGACAGCAACTCCTACGAGCAGTACTTC
-	-	TRBV10-1	TRBJ2-1	CASSDDRDEQFF	TGCGCCAGCAGTGACGACCGCGATGAGCAGTTCTTC
-	TRBD1	TRBV6-5	TRBJ1-6	CASSLGQGGSPLHF	TGTGCCAGCAGCCTCGGACAGGGCGGGTCACCCCTCCACTTT
-	-	TRBV2	TRBJ1-1	CASSDGQLSEAFF	TGTGCCAGCAGTGATGGACAGTTATCTGAAGCTTTCTTT
-	TRBD1	TRBV6-6	TRBJ1-1	CASSYFLTGVGTEAFF	TGTGCCAGCAGTTACTTCTTAACAGGGGTGGGCACTGAAGCTTTCTTT
-	-	TRBV5-1	TRBJ1-4	CASSFGGAEKLFF	TGCGCCAGCAGCTTCGGCGGGGCAGAAAAACTGTTTTTT
-	TRBD1	TRBV24-1	TRBJ2-1	CATSDIPGQGRDEQFF	TGTGCCACCAGTGATATTCCGGGACAGGGGAGGGATGAGCAGTTCTTC
few	TRBD2	TRBV10-3	TRBJ2-7	CAISRLAEIYEQYF	TGTGCCATCAGCAGACTAGCGGAAATTTACGAGCAGTACTTC
-	TRBD2	TRBV14	TRBJ2-1	CASSPYGGIDEQFF	TGTGCCAGCAGCCCCTACGGGGGGATAGATGAGCAGTTCTTC
-	-	TRBV27	TRBJ2-2	CASSPYRAANTGELFF	TGTGCCAGCAGTCCCTACAGGGCGGCGAACACCGGGGAGCTGTTTTTT
-	-	TRBV2	TRBJ1-4	CASSEDRELVKLFF	TGTGCCAGCAGTGAAGATAGGGAGTTAGTAAAACTGTTTTTT
-	-	TRBV6-2/TRBV6-3	TRBJ1-1	CASSPMRGVEDTEAFF	TGTGCCAGCAGTCCCATGAGGGGCGTGGAAGACACTGAAGCTTTCTTT
-	-	TRBV3-1/TRBV3-2	TRBJ1-1	CASSQDPGEAFF	TGTGCCAGCAGCCAAGACCCGGGTGAAGCTTTCTTT
-	TRBD2	TRBV15	TRBJ2-1	CATSSSGTSGGAEIYNEQFF	TGTGCCACCAGCAGCTCCGGGACTAGCGGGGGGGCGGAAATTTACAATGAGCAGTTCTTC
-	TRBD2	TRBV3-1/TRBV3-2	TRBJ2-1	CASSQFTSGGALINEQFF	TGTGCCAGCAGCCAGTTTACTAGCGGGGGGGCGCTGATCAATGAGCAGTTCTTC
-	TRBD1	TRBV6-2/TRBV6-3	TRBJ2-3	CASGLRDRTNRGTDTQYF	TGTGCCAGCGGTTTGAGGGACAGGACGAACAGGGGCACAGATACGCAGTATTTT
few	-	TRBV6-6	TRBJ2-1	CASSYLDYFRENEQFF	TGTGCCAGCAGTTACTTGGACTATTTCAGGGAGAATGAGCAGTTCTTC
-	-	TRBV23-1	TRBJ2-2	CASSQSGRQFLGNTGELFF	TGCGCCAGCAGTCAATCGGGGAGACAGTTCTTAGGGAACACCGGGGAGCTGTTTTTT
-	-	TRBV6-5	TRBJ2-1	CASSHTSSYNEQFF	TGTGCCAGCAGCCACACGAGCTCCTACAATGAGCAGTTCTTC
few	-	TRBV6-5	TRBJ1-5	CASSALYQPQHF	TGTGCCAGCAGCGCTCTCTATCAGCCCCAGCATTTT
-	-	TRBV5-4	TRBJ2-3	CASSSGGRGDTQYF	TGTGCCAGCAGCTCGGGGGGCCGCGGAGATACGCAGTATTTT
-	TRBD1	TRBV9	TRBJ1-6	CASTSGTANSPLHF	TGTGCCAGCACCTCCGGGACAGCAAATTCACCCCTCCACTTT
-	TRBD2	TRBV6-2/TRBV6-3	TRBJ2-3	CASSSSSGGTDTQYF	TGTGCCAGCAGTTCCTCTAGCGGGGGGACAGATACGCAGTATTTT
-	-	TRBV27	TRBJ1-2	CASSFSLQGREGYTF	TGTGCCAGCAGTTTTAGCCTACAGGGAAGGGAAGGCTACACCTTC
-	TRBD1	TRBV7-8	TRBJ2-2	CASSLETGGPTGELFF	TGTGCCAGCAGCTTAGAGACAGGGGGACCCACCGGGGAGCTGTTTTTT
-	TRBD1	TRBV15	TRBJ1-4	CATSRGRDRGSANEKLFF	TGTGCCACCAGCAGAGGCCGGGACAGGGGGAGTGCTAATGAAAAACTGTTTTTT
-	-	TRBV7-2	TRBJ1-2	CASSSRTEQRYTF	TGTGCCAGCAGCTCCCGGACGGAGCAACGCTACACCTTC
once	-	TRBV5-1	TRBJ2-5	CASSLEASQETQYF	TGCGCCAGCAGCTTGGAAGCCAGTCAAGAGACCCAGTACTTC